This is a list of T cell receptor beta chains from one sample in a study of metastatic and nonmetastatic thyroid tumors. Through MiXCR, TCRdb re-clonotyped the PCR reads. The data contain 20,000 to 30,000 clones, 20% to 25% of them seen just once; the ten biggest clones take up approximately 13%. The sequenced sample was blood. Receptors originate from a male donor with papillary thyroid cancer or a benign thyroid nodule (not recorded which). Some clones in this sample may be carry-over from other donors' samples. Both conserved end residues are part of each CDR3. The D gene is left open where the match is weak. Expanded clones get a size class; other rows say once, few or many, or leave the size out.

D gene	V gene	J gene	clone size	CDR3 protein	CDR3 DNA
.	TRBV9	TRBJ2-7	.	CASSLDGHERYF	TGTGCCAGCAGCTTAGATGGCCACGAGCGGTACTTC
.	TRBV20-1	TRBJ2-1	many	CSASKIRGSEQFF	TGCAGTGCTAGTAAGATCAGGGGCTCAGAGCAGTTCTTC
TRBD2	TRBV12-3/TRBV12-4	TRBJ2-1	many	CASSSRAGGLNNEQFF	TGTGCCAGCAGTAGCAGAGCGGGAGGCCTAAACAATGAGCAGTTCTTC
.	TRBV11-1	TRBJ2-7	medium-sized	CASSRDRAYEQYF	TGTGCCAGCAGCCGGGACCGAGCCTACGAGCAGTACTTC
.	TRBV2	TRBJ2-5	many	CASSQSGGDETQYF	TGTGCCAGCAGTCAATCAGGGGGGGATGAGACCCAGTACTTC
TRBD1	TRBV6-1	TRBJ1-1	few	CASISKWSTGLAEAFF	TGTGCCAGCATTTCGAAATGGTCGACAGGGCTGGCTGAAGCTTTCTTT
.	TRBV12-5	TRBJ2-7	many	CASGLVSGYEQYF	TGTGCTAGTGGTTTGGTATCGGGTTACGAGCAGTACTTC
.	TRBV6-1	TRBJ2-7	medium-sized	CASSTTSSSYEQYF	TGTGCCAGCAGTACCACTAGCAGCTCCTACGAGCAGTACTTC
.	TRBV6-2/TRBV6-3	TRBJ2-1	many	CASTQGRPIRFNEQFF	TGTGCCAGCACCCAGGGACGGCCGATCCGATTCAATGAGCAGTTCTTC
.	TRBV27	TRBJ2-6	few	CASSLSDRGAGAIVLTF	TGTGCCAGCAGTTTATCGGACCGGGGCGCTGGGGCCATCGTCCTGACTTTC
TRBD2	TRBV6-1	TRBJ2-2	.	CASSRLAGGPYTWELFF	TGTGCCAGCAGCCGACTAGCGGGAGGGCCATACACCTGGGAGCTGTTTTTT
TRBD2	TRBV12-3/TRBV12-4	TRBJ2-3	.	CASSFLAGDTDTQYF	TGTGCCAGCAGTTTCCTAGCGGGGGACACAGATACGCAGTATTTT
.	TRBV6-2/TRBV6-3	TRBJ1-2	few	CASSYVPDSPYGYTF	TGTGCCAGCAGTTACGTGCCGGACAGCCCATATGGCTACACCTTC
.	TRBV12-3/TRBV12-4	TRBJ1-1	medium-sized	CASSLMRRGDEAFF	TGTGCCAGCAGTTTAATGAGACGGGGAGATGAAGCTTTCTTT
.	TRBV7-8	TRBJ1-3	many	CASSLEWGGNTIYF	TGTGCCAGCAGCTTAGAATGGGGTGGAAACACCATATATTTT
.	TRBV2	TRBJ1-6	.	CASNKGTGNSPLHF	TGTGCCAGCAATAAGGGGACGGGGAATTCACCACTCCACTTT
TRBD2	TRBV27	TRBJ2-1	many	CASSSGTSGNNEQFF	TGTGCCAGCAGCTCCGGGACTAGCGGAAACAATGAGCAGTTCTTC
TRBD2	TRBV12-3/TRBV12-4	TRBJ2-3	many	CASSPGVPSGRWTDTQYF	TGTGCCAGCAGCCCCGGGGTGCCTAGCGGGAGGTGGACAGATACGCAGTATTTT
.	TRBV6-1	TRBJ2-1	many	CASSTNRNEQFF	TGTGCCAGCAGTACCAATCGAAATGAGCAGTTCTTC
.	TRBV11-2	TRBJ1-1	many	CASSPTEGGTEAFF	TGTGCCAGCAGCCCGACTGAGGGGGGCACTGAAGCTTTCTTT
.	TRBV28	TRBJ1-5	many	CATTLGGSSNQPQHF	TGTGCCACCACGTTGGGGGGAAGTAGCAATCAGCCCCAGCATTTT
TRBD1	TRBV20-1	TRBJ1-2	many	CSARDQGTGSYGYTF	TGCAGTGCTAGAGATCAAGGGACAGGCTCATATGGCTACACCTTC
.	TRBV6-1	TRBJ1-5	many	CASIGVGLDSNQPQHF	TGTGCCAGCATTGGGGTAGGGTTAGATAGCAATCAGCCCCAGCATTTT
TRBD2	TRBV19	TRBJ2-7	many	CASSIVGTSGKEQYF	TGTGCCAGTAGTATAGTCGGGACTAGCGGTAAGGAGCAGTACTTC
.	TRBV27	TRBJ2-7	few	CASIPLGRETEQYF	TGTGCCAGCATCCCCCTTGGCAGGGAGACCGAGCAGTACTTC
.	TRBV27	TRBJ1-1	many	CASSFDSKAEAFF	TGTGCCAGCAGTTTTGATAGTAAGGCTGAAGCTTTCTTT
.	TRBV4-3	TRBJ2-4	.	CASSQDYQRQYF	TGCGCCAGCAGCCAAGATTACCAGAGGCAGTACTTC
.	TRBV3-1	TRBJ1-3	many	CASSQDGGSGNTIYF	TGTGCCAGCAGCCAAGATGGGGGGTCTGGAAACACCATATATTTT
.	TRBV7-3	TRBJ2-7	many	CASSLRKERSYYEQYF	TGTGCCAGCAGCCTACGTAAGGAGCGGTCGTACTACGAGCAGTACTTC
.	TRBV27	TRBJ2-2	few	CASTPYGVAGELFF	TGTGCCAGCACCCCATACGGTGTGGCCGGGGAGCTGTTTTTT
TRBD2	TRBV12-5	TRBJ2-1	many	CASGFQGLPGLAGERSYNEQFF	TGTGCTAGTGGTTTTCAAGGACTGCCGGGACTAGCGGGAGAAAGGTCCTACAATGAGCAGTTCTTC
.	TRBV11-1	TRBJ2-3	many	CASSLISSTDTQYF	TGTGCCAGCAGCTTGATATCAAGCACAGATACGCAGTATTTT
.	TRBV18	TRBJ2-3	many	CASSPAGPSTDTQYF	TGTGCCAGCTCACCCGCGGGACCGAGCACAGATACGCAGTATTTT